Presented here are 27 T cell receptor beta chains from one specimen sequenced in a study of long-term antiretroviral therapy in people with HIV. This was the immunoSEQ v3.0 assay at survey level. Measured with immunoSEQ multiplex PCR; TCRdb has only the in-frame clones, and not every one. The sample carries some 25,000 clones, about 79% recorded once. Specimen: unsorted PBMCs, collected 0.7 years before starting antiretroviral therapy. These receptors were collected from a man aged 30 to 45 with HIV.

CDR3 residues: CASSLGRGGQETQYF. The CDR3 DNA is TGTGCCAGCAGCTTAGGGCGGGGGGGTCAAGAGACCCAGTACTTC. The chain is built from TRBV7-2 and TRBJ2-5; TRBD2 aligns across 9 bases. The V and J ends lost 1 base and 2 bases, in that order; junction bases with no gene match: 2. Per the germline V gene, CDR1 is SGHTA and CDR2 is FQGNSA. CDR3 length: 15 amino acids. The whole variable domain, filled in from reference TRBV7-2 and TRBJ2-5, reads GAGVSQSPSNKVTEKGKDVELRCDPISGHTALYWYRQSLGQGLEFLIYFQGNSAPDKSGLPSDRFSAERTGGSVSTLTIQRTQQEDSAVYLCASSLGRGGQETQYFGPGTRLLVL.

Here the CDR3 reads CASSQLNEQFF. In DNA, the CDR3 is TGTGCCAGCAGCCAACTCAATGAGCAGTTCTTC. This sequence joins TRBV14 and TRBJ2-1, with D unresolved. Germline values: CDR1 SGHDN, CDR2 FVKESK. Deletions cut 2 bases from V and 6 bases from J, with 2 bases between. The CDR3 runs to 11 residues. Based on the CDR3 plus reference TRBV14 and TRBJ2-1, the full variable domain is EAGVTQFPSHSVIEKGQTVTLRCDPISGHDNLYWYRRVMGKEIKFLLHFVKESKQDESGMPNNRFLAERTGGTYSTLKVQPAELEDSGVYFCASSQLNEQFFGPGTRLTVL.

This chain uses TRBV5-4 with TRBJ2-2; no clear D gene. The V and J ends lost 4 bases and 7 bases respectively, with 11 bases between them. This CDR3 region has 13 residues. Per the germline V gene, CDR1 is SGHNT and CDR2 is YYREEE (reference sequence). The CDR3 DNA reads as TGTGCCAGCAGCACAGACCTAGGCGGGGAGCTGTTTTTT. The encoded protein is CASSTDLGGELFF.

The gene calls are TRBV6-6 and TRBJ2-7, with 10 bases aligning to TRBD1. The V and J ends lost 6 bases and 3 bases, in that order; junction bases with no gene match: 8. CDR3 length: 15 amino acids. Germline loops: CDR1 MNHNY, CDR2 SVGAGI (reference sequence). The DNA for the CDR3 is TGTGCCAGCAGGGCAACCGGGACAGGGGTCTACGAGCAGTACTTC. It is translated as CASRATGTGVYEQYF.

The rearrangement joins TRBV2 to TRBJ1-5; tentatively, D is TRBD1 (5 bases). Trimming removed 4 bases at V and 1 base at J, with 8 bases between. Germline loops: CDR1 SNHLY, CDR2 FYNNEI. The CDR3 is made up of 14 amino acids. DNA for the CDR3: TGTGCCAGCAGTGGAGCAGGGAGCAATCAGCCCCAGCATTTT. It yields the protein CASSGAGSNQPQHF.

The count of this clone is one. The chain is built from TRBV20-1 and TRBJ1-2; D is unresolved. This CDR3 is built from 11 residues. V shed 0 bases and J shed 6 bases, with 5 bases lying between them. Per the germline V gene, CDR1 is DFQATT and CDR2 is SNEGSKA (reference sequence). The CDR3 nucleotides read TGCAGTGCTAGAGATTTCCATGGCTACACCTTC. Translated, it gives CSARDFHGYTF.

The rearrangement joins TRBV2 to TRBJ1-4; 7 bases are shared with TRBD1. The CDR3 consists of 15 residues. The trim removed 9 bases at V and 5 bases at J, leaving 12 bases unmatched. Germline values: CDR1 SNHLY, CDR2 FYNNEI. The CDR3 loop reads CASSRTRDRNEKLFF. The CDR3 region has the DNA TGTGCCAGTTCTAGAACCCGGGACAGAAATGAAAAACTGTTTTTT.

CDR3 DNA sequence: TGTGCCAGCAGCTCCCCTCCGGGACTAGCGGGCCAGAGCCCCTACGAGCAGTACTTC. As protein: CASSSPPGLAGQSPYEQYF. This sequence joins TRBV7-9 and TRBJ2-7, with TRBD2 identical over 12 bases. Germline V gene data show CDR1 as SEHNR and CDR2 as FQNEAQ (reference sequence). This CDR3 has 19 residues. V lost 4 bases, J lost 2 bases, and 15 bases stayed unmatched.

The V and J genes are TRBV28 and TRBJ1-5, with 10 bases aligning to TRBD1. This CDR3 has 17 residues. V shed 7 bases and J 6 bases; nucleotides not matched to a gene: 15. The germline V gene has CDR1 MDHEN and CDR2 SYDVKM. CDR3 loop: CASTLEVDRGAGQPQHF. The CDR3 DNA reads TGTGCCAGCACCCTTGAGGTGGACAGGGGGGCGGGTCAGCCCCAGCATTTT.

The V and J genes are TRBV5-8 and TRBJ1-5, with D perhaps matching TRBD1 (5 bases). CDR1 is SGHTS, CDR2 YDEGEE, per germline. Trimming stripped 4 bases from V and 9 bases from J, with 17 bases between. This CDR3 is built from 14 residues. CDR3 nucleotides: TGTGCCAGCAGCCTCGGGACCGCGAAAGGGCCCCAGCATTTT. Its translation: CASSLGTAKGPQHF.

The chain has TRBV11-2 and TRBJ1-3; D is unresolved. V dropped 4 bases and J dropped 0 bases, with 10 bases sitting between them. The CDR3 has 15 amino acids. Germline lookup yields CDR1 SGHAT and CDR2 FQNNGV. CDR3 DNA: TGTGCCAGCAGCTCGGGAGGGATCTCTGGAAACACCATATATTTT. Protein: CASSSGGISGNTIYF.

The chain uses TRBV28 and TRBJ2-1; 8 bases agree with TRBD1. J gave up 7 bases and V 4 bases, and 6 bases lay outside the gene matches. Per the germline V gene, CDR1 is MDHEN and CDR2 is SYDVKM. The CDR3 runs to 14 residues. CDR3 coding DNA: TGTGCCAGCAGTTCCCCGGACAGGGTGAATGAGCAGTTCTTC. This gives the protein CASSSPDRVNEQFF.

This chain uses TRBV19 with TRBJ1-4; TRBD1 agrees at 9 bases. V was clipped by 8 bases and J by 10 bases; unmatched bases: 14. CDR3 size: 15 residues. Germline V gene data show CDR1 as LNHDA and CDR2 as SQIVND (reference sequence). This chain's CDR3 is CASALDYRGRGKLFF. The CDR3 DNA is TGTGCCAGTGCCCTCGATTACAGGGGGCGCGGAAAACTGTTTTTT.

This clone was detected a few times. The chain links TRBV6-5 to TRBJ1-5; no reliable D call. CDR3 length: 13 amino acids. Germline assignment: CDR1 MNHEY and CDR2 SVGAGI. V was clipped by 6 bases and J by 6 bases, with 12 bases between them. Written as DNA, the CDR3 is TGTGCCAGCAGCCAGTCGGGTGGTCAGCCCCAGCATTTT. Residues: CASSQSGGQPQHF.

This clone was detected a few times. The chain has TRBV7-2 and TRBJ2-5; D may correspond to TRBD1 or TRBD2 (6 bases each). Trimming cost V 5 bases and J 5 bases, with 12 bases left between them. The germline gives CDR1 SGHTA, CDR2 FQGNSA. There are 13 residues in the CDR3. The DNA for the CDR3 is TGTGCCAGCAGCAGGGGGGCGCTGGAGACCCAGTACTTC. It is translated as CASSRGALETQYF.

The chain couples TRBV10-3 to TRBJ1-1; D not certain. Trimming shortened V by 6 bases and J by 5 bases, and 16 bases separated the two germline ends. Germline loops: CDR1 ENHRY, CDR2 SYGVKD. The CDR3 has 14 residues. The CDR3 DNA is TGTGCCATCAGGGGCAGCCTAGAACAGACTGAAGCTTTCTTT. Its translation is CAIRGSLEQTEAFF.

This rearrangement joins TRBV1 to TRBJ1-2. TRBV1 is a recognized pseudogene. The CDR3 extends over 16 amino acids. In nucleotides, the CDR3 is TGCACCAGCAGCGACCGCCTGGGGGGATCTAACTATGGCTACACCTTC. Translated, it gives CTSSDRLGGSNYGYTF.

CDR3 loop: CAISAAGRWEQYF. In DNA, the CDR3 is TGTGCCATCAGTGCCGCTGGGAGGTGGGAGCAGTACTTC. The genes are TRBV10-3 and TRBJ2-7; maybe TRBD2 (6 bases). The CDR3 consists of 13 residues. Trimming left V 4 bases short and J 7 bases short, with 14 bases between. From germline, CDR1 is ENHRY and CDR2 SYGVKD.

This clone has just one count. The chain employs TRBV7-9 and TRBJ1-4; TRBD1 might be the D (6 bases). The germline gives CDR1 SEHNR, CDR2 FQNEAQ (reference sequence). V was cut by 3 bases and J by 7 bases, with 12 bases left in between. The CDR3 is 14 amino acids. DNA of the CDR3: TGTGCCAGCAGCTTCGGGGGGGCGGGTGAAAAACTGTTTTTT. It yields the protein CASSFGGAGEKLFF.

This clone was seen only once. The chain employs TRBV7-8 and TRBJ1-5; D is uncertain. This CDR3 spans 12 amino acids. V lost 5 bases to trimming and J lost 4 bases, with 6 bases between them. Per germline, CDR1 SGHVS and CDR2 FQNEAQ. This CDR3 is CASSQVNQPQHF. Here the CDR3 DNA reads TGTGCCAGCAGCCAGGTAAATCAGCCCCAGCATTTT. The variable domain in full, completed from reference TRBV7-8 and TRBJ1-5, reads GAGVSQSPRYKVAKRGQDVALRCDPISGHVSLFWYQQALGQGPEFLTYFQNEAQLDKSGLPSDRFFAERPEGSVSTLKIQRTQQEDSAVYLCASSQVNQPQHFGDGTRLSIL.

The CDR3 coding sequence is TGTGCCAGCAGCGCCGATTTGGTGTTTACTAATGAAAAACTGTTTTTT. Protein sequence: CASSADLVFTNEKLFF. The chain carries TRBV9 and TRBJ1-4; no definite D call. Germline V gives CDR1 SGDLS, CDR2 YYNGEE. The V and J ends lost 3 bases and 2 bases respectively, with 14 bases between them. This CDR3 is 16 amino acids long.

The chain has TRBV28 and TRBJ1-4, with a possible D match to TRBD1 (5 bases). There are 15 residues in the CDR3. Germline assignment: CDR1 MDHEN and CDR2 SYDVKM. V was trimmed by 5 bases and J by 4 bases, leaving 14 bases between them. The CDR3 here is CASSLTGWDNEKLFF. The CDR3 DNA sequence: TGTGCCAGCAGTCTCACAGGATGGGATAATGAAAAACTGTTTTTT.

CDR3 region: CASTSQGIYEQYF. The CDR3 DNA sequence: TGTGCCAGCACCTCCCAAGGGATCTACGAGCAGTACTTC. V gene TRBV5-4 combines with J gene TRBJ2-7; D remains ambiguous. Germline V lookup: CDR1 SGHNT, CDR2 YYREEE (reference sequence). V gave up 6 bases and J gave up 3 bases, with 13 bases separating them. This CDR3 spans 13 amino acids. Variable domain in full (rest from reference TRBV5-4 and TRBJ2-7): ETGVTQSPTHLIKTRGQQVTLRCSSQSGHNTVSWYQQALGQGPQFIFQYYREEENGRGNFPPRFSGLQFPNYSSELNVNALELDDSALYLCASTSQGIYEQYFGPGTRLTVT.

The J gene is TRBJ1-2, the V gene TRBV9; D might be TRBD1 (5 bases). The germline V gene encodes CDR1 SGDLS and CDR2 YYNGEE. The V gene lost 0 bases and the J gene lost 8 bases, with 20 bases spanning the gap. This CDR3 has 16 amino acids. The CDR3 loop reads CASSVGGRAHTDGYTF. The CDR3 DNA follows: TGTGCCAGCAGCGTAGGTGGCAGGGCCCATACGGACGGCTACACCTTC.

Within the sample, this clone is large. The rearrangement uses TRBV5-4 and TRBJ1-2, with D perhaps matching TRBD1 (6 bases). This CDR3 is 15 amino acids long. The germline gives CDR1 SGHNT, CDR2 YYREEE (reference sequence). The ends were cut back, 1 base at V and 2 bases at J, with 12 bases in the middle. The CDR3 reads CASSLRGAGNYGYTF. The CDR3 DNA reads TGTGCCAGCAGCTTGAGGGGGGCCGGAAACTATGGCTACACCTTC.

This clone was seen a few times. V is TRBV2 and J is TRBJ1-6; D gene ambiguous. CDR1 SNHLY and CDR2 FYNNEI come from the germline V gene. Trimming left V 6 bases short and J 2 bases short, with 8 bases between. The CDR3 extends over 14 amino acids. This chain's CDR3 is CASRTDAYNSPLHF. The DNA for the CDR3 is TGTGCCAGCAGGACCGACGCCTATAATTCACCCCTCCACTTT.

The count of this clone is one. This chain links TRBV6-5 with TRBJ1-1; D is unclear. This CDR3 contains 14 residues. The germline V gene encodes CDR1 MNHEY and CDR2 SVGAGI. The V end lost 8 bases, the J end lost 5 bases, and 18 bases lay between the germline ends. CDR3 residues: CASFNGQPETEAFF. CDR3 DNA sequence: TGTGCCAGCTTCAACGGGCAGCCAGAGACTGAAGCTTTCTTT.